Detailed here is one T cell receptor beta chain. Its antigen remains unidentified. Measured with immunoSEQ multiplex PCR; TCRdb has only the in-frame clones, and not every one. The sample has tens of thousands of clones, around 80% seen once. Time point meaning: week 23, last vaccination. The content of each vaccine dose was 300 ug of mutant IDH1 20-mer peptide, and topical imiquimod accompanied it. The data belong to a study of a mutant IDH1 vaccine in newly diagnosed glioma. Study background: Vaccines were first given 4-6 weeks after radiotherapy alone, or with temozolomide cycles. Treated patients, about 60% male and approximately 38% female, averaged approximately 40 years of age. Beforehand, treatment had been radiotherapy, temozolomide, or both; the majority received both.

Germline CDR1 GTSNPN, CDR2 SVGIG (reference sequence). There are 11 residues in the CDR3. V dropped 5 bases and J dropped 4 bases, with 8 bases sitting between them. Study-level findings and limits: Induction of immune responses by the vaccine occurred in about 95% of patients.

V usage is TRBV30 and J usage is TRBJ1-2; TRBD1 might be the D (5 bases). The source material was PBMCs, sampled from a glioma patient whose treatment included an IDH1 peptide vaccine. This TCR came from a woman aged 35 to 49 with glioma. Some clones in this sample may be carry-over from other donors' samples. The CDR3 nucleotides are TGTGCCTGGTGGGGGGGCTATGGCTACACCTTC. Encoded protein: CAWWGGYGYTF.